The 20 T cell receptor beta chains listed next were all sequenced from one sample in a study of cytomegalovirus exposure and HLA in healthy donors. Assay used: immunoSEQ multiplex PCR; TCRdb lists only in-frame clones, some missing. The sample consists of roughly 300,000 clones, more than 75% of them appearing once. The specimen sequenced was PBMCs. All receptors come from a woman aged 18-29 years in good health and CMV-seronegative.

CDR3 in DNA: TGTGCTAGTGGTTTGGTCGGACAGTTCCAGTACTTC. It is translated as CASGLVGQFQYF. The gene calls are TRBV12-5 and TRBJ2-7, with D maybe TRBD1 (6 bases). Germline V gene data show CDR1 as LGHNT and CDR2 as FRNRAP. Between the trimmed V and J ends, which lost 0 bases and 10 bases, there was a span of 10 bases. The CDR3 length is 12 residues.

V and J are TRBV27 and TRBJ2-1, with 7 positions matching TRBD1. The V gene end was trimmed by 2 bases and the J gene end by 2 bases; junction bases not matched to a gene: 3. Germline assignment: CDR1 MNHEY and CDR2 SMNVEV (reference sequence). The CDR3 runs to 15 residues. The CDR3 DNA follows: TGTGCCAGCAGTTTAGGTCAGGGGGCCTACAATGAGCAGTTCTTC. Encoded protein: CASSLGQGAYNEQFF.

CDR3 in DNA: TGTGCCAGCAGTTTAGGAGTGAACACTGAAGCTTTCTTT. It specifies CASSLGVNTEAFF. The chain links TRBV28 to TRBJ1-1; no firm D call. The CDR3 sequence is 13 residues long. Per the germline V gene, CDR1 is MDHEN and CDR2 is SYDVKM. Trimming took off 2 bases at V and 0 bases at J, with 4 bases between the two ends.

Concerning this clone itself: At one end the junction does not follow the germline gene, possibly because of a read error. The chain has TRBV11-2 and TRBJ2-7; TRBD1 might be the D (5 bases). The CDR3 runs 12 residues. CDR1 is SGHAT, CDR2 FQNNGV, per germline. The chain's CDR3 is CASSLDGFGSGF. As DNA, the CDR3 is TGTGCCAGCAGCTTAGATGGTTTTGGGTCAGGGTTC.

The CDR3: CASSLGGDTEAFF. The CDR3 DNA follows: TGTGCCAGCAGCTTAGGGGGAGACACTGAAGCTTTCTTT. This chain connects TRBV7-2 to TRBJ1-1; no clear D. Germline V CDR1 and CDR2: SGHTA, FQGNSA. This CDR3 is 13 amino acids long. V dropped 1 base and J dropped 3 bases, with 6 bases sitting between them.

The V call is TRBV29-1, the J call TRBJ2-4; TRBD1 might be the D (7 bases). The CDR3 contains 14 residues. Deletions cut 4 bases from V and 5 bases from J, with 15 bases between. Germline lookup yields CDR1 SQVTM and CDR2 ANQGSEA. CDR3 sequence: CSVVAGQRENIQYF. The DNA for the CDR3 is TGCAGCGTTGTGGCGGGACAGCGAGAAAACATTCAGTACTTC.

The chain carries TRBV19 and TRBJ2-1, with 7 bases fitting TRBD2. V gave up 7 bases and J gave up 4 bases; unmatched junction bases: 10. CDR1 is LNHDA, CDR2 SQIVND, per germline (reference sequence). This CDR3 region has 15 residues. The CDR3 spells CASKLPGGGYNEQFF. The CDR3 coding sequence is TGTGCCAGTAAGCTTCCGGGAGGCGGTTACAATGAGCAGTTCTTC.

This sequence joins TRBV19 and TRBJ2-3; no definite D call. Per the germline V gene, CDR1 is LNHDA and CDR2 is SQIVND (reference sequence). CDR3 length equals 14 residues. With 7 bases removed from V and 2 bases from J, the gap between germline ends came to 13 bases. The CDR3 region has the DNA TGTGCCAGTACGGGTCTTCCAGACACAGATACGCAGTATTTT. Translation gives CASTGLPDTDTQYF.

The rearrangement joins TRBV27 to TRBJ2-5; tentatively, D is TRBD1 (5 bases). Germline V CDR1 and CDR2: MNHEY, SMNVEV (reference sequence). The germline V and J ends were trimmed by 5 bases and 5 bases, with 15 bases remaining between them. This CDR3 has 14 amino acids. This CDR3 reads CASSPRAGWETQYF. The CDR3 nucleotides read TGTGCCAGCAGTCCTCGGGCAGGGTGGGAGACCCAGTACTTC.

The chain recombines TRBV28 with TRBJ2-7, with 9 bases fitting TRBD1. J gave up 5 bases and V 5 bases, and 7 bases lay outside the gene matches. Germline V gene sequence: CDR1 MDHEN, CDR2 SYDVKM. The CDR3 totals 14 residues. The CDR3 nucleotides are TGTGCCAGCAGTCTACCGGGACAGGGCAACGAGCAGTACTTC. Protein sequence: CASSLPGQGNEQYF.

The J gene is TRBJ1-5, the V gene TRBV5-1, with 7 bases aligning to TRBD1. Germline values: CDR1 SGHRS, CDR2 YFSETQ. V lost 0 bases, J lost 8 bases, and 11 bases stayed unmatched. This CDR3 has 16 residues. CDR3 loop: CASSLDVVGGGKPQHF. CDR3 bases: TGCGCCAGCAGCTTGGATGTGGTAGGGGGCGGTAAGCCCCAGCATTTT.

This clone is a singleton in its sample. J is TRBJ2-7 and V is TRBV9; 9 nucleotides align to TRBD2. The CDR3 totals 18 residues. J lost 4 bases, V lost 4 bases, and 18 bases had no gene match. CDR1 is SGDLS and CDR2 is YYNGEE in the germline V gene. CDR3 bases: TGTGCCAGCAGCCCTCGGTCCGAAATAGCGGGGGTCCCATACGAGCAGTACTTC. It is translated as CASSPRSEIAGVPYEQYF.

The V call is TRBV7-2, the J call TRBJ2-1; possibly TRBD2 for D (6 bases). V was cut by 4 bases and J by 0 bases, with 19 bases left in between. The germline gives CDR1 SGHTA, CDR2 FQGNSA. The CDR3 is 18 amino acids. The CDR3 sequence: CASSWPVRDSSSYNEQFF. CDR3 coding DNA: TGTGCCAGCAGCTGGCCGGTTAGGGACTCGAGCTCCTACAATGAGCAGTTCTTC.

The V and J genes are TRBV7-2 and TRBJ2-2, with a possible D match to TRBD2 (6 bases). V lost 5 bases, J lost 3 bases, and 10 bases lay in between. The CDR3 spans 14 residues. Germline-derived CDR1 and CDR2 are SGHTA and FQGNSA. Written as DNA, the CDR3 is TGTGCCAGCAGCCGGGGGACTCACACCGGGGAGCTGTTTTTT. Translated, it gives CASSRGTHTGELFF.

The V call is TRBV28, the J call TRBJ1-5, with TRBD1 as a possible D gene (5 bases). Germline assignment: CDR1 MDHEN and CDR2 SYDVKM. The germline V and J ends were trimmed by 3 bases and 1 base, with 13 bases remaining between them. The CDR3 runs 16 residues. CDR3 coding DNA: TGTGCCAGCAGTTTGGGGGGTTGGGGAAGCAATCAGCCCCAGCATTTT. Translation: CASSLGGWGSNQPQHF.

This chain links TRBV7-9 with TRBJ1-1; 7 bases fit TRBD1. The germline gives CDR1 SEHNR, CDR2 FQNEAQ (reference sequence). V trimming: 2 bases; J trimming: 0 bases; junction bases outside the gene matches: 6. The CDR3 runs to 16 residues. CDR3 residues: CASSLIVRGLNTEAFF. The DNA for the CDR3 is TGTGCCAGCAGCTTAATAGTAAGGGGGCTGAACACTGAAGCTTTCTTT.

This chain connects TRBV9 to TRBJ2-7, with D possibly being TRBD1 (6 bases). The CDR3 has 14 amino acids. Trimming removed 4 bases at V and 1 base at J, with 12 bases between. CDR1 and CDR2 (germline): SGDLS, YYNGEE. CDR3 nucleotide sequence: TGTGCCAGCAGCATGACAGGTAGTTCCTACGAGCAGTACTTC. Translation gives CASSMTGSSYEQYF.

V gene TRBV19 combines with J gene TRBJ2-7; no clear D. CDR3 length: 13 amino acids. Germline V gives CDR1 LNHDA, CDR2 SQIVND (reference sequence). Trimming took 5 bases from V and 4 from J, leaving 12 bases between them. In DNA, the CDR3 is TGTGCCAGTAGTGCCGTTGCGTGGTACGAGCAGTACTTC. Translation gives CASSAVAWYEQYF. Variable domain in full (rest from reference TRBV19 and TRBJ2-7): DGGITQSPKYLFRKEGQNVTLSCEQNLNHDAMYWYRQDPGQGLRLIYYSQIVNDFQKGDIAEGYSVSREKKESFPLTVTSAQKNPTAFYLCASSAVAWYEQYFGPGTRLTVT.

The chain employs TRBV7-2 and TRBJ1-3; D unresolved. The CDR3 loop spans 12 amino acids. The V gene's germline CDR1 is SGHTA and CDR2 FQGNSA. The V end lost 3 bases, the J end lost 4 bases, and 4 bases lay between the germline ends. CDR3 bases: TGTGCCAGCAGCTTTTCGGGAAACACCATATATTTT. It codes for CASSFSGNTIYF.

The V gene is TRBV19, the J gene TRBJ2-7; D unresolved. The CDR3 sequence is 12 residues long. Trimming removed 4 bases at V and 2 bases at J, with 6 bases between. Germline CDR1 LNHDA, CDR2 SQIVND (reference sequence). In DNA, the CDR3 is TGTGCCAGTAGTAGAGACACCTACGAGCAGTACTTC. Residues: CASSRDTYEQYF.